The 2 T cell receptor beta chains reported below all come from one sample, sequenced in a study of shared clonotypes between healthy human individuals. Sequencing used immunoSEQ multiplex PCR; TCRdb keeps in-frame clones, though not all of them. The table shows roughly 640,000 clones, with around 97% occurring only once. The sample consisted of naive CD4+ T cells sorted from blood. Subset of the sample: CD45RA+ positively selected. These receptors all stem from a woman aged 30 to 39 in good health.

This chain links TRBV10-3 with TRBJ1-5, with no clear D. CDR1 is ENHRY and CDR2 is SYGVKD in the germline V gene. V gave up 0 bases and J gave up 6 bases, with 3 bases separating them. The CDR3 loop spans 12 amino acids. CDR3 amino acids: CAISESFQPQHF. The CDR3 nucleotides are TGTGCCATCAGTGAGTCGTTTCAGCCCCAGCATTTT.

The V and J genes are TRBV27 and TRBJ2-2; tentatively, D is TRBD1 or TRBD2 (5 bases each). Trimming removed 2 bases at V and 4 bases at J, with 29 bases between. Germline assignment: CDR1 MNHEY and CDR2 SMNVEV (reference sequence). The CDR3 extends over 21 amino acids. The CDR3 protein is CASSLTIGALGRRSGTGELFF. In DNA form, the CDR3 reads TGTGCCAGCAGTTTAACGATCGGGGCTTTAGGGCGGCGCTCAGGCACCGGGGAGCTGTTTTTT.